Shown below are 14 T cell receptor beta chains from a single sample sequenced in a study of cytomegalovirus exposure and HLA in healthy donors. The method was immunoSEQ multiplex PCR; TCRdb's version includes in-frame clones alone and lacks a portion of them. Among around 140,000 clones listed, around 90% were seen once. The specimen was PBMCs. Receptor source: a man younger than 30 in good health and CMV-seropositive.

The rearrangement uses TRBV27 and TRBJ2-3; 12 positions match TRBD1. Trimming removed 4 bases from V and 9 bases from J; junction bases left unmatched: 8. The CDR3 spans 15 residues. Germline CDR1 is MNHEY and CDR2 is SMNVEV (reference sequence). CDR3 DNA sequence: TGTGCCAGCAGTTCCGGGACAGGGGGCTTTGCCACGCAGTATTTT. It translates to CASSSGTGGFATQYF.

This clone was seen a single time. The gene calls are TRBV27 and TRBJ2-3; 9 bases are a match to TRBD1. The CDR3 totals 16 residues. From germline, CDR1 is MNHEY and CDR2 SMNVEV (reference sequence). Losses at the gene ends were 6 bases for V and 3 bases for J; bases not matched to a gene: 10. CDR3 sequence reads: CASRPTGGGGTDTQYF. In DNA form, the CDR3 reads TGTGCCAGCAGGCCAACAGGGGGCGGGGGAACAGATACGCAGTATTTT.

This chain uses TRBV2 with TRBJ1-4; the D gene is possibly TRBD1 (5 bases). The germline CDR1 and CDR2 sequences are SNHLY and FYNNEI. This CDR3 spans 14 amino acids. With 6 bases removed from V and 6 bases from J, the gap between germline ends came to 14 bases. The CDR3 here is CASRGLIIDEKLFF. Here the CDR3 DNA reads TGTGCCAGCAGGGGACTTATTATCGATGAAAAACTGTTTTTT.

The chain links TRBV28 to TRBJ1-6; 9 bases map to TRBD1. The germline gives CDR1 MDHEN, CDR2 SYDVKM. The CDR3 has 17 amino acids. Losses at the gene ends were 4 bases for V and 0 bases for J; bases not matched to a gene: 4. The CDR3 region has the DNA TGTGCCAGCAGTTCCGGACAGGGGAGCTCCTATAATTCACCCCTCCACTTT. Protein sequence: CASSSGQGSSYNSPLHF.

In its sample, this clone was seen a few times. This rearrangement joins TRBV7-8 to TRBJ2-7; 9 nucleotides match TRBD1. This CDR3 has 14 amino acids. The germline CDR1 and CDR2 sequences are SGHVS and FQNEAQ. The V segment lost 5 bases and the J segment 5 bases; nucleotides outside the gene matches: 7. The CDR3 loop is CASSAGQGSHEQYF. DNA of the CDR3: TGTGCCAGCAGCGCCGGACAGGGGAGCCACGAGCAGTACTTC.

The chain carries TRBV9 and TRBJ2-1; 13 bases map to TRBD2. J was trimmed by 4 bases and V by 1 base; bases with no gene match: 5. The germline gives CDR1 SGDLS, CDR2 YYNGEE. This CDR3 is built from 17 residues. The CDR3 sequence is CASSVTSGGASYNEQFF. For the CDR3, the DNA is TGTGCCAGCAGCGTAACTAGCGGGGGGGCGTCATACAATGAGCAGTTCTTC.

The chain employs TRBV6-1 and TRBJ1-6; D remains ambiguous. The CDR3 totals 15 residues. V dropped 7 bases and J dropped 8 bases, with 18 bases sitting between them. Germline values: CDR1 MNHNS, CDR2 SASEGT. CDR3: CASTFTRLGDSPLHF. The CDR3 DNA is TGTGCCAGCACTTTCACCCGCCTCGGGGATTCACCCCTCCACTTT.

As DNA, the CDR3 is TGCAGTGCGCGGACAGGGGTGACCCAGTACTTC. It encodes CSARTGVTQYF. The genes are TRBV20-1 and TRBJ2-5, with 9 bases identical to TRBD1. This CDR3 has 11 residues. After removal of 6 bases from V and 7 bases from J, the junction contained 3 bases not matched to a gene. Germline V gene sequence: CDR1 DFQATT, CDR2 SNEGSKA (reference sequence).

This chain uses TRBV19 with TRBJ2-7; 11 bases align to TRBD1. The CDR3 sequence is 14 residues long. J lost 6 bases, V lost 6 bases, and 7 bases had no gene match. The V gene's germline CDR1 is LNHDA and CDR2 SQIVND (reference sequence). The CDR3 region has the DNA TGTGCCAGTAGATCCTCCGGGACAGGGGGCGAGCAGTACTTC. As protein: CASRSSGTGGEQYF.

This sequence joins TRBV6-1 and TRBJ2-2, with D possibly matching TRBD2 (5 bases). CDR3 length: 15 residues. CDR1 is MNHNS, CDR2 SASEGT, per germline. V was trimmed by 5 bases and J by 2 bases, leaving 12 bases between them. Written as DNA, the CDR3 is TGTGCCAGCAGTCCCTTGACTACTAACACCGGGGAGCTGTTTTTT. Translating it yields CASSPLTTNTGELFF.

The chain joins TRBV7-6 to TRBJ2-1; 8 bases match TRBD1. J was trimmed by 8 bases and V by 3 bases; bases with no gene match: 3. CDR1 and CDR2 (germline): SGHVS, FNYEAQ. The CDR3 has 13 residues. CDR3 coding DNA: TGTGCCAGCAGCTTTGGACAGGGCGATGAGCAGTTCTTC. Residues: CASSFGQGDEQFF. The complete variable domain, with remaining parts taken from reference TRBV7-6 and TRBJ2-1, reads GAGVSQSPRYKVTKRGQDVALRCDPISGHVSLYWYRQALGQGPEFLTYFNYEAQQDKSGLPNDRFSAERPEGSISTLTIQRTEQRDSAMYRCASSFGQGDEQFFGPGTRLTVL.

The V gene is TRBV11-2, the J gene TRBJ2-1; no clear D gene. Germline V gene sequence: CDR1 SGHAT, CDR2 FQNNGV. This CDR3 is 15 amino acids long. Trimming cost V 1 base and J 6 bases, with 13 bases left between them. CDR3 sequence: CASSLVPGQGNEQFF. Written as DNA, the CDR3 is TGTGCCAGCAGCTTAGTGCCAGGCCAAGGCAATGAGCAGTTCTTC.

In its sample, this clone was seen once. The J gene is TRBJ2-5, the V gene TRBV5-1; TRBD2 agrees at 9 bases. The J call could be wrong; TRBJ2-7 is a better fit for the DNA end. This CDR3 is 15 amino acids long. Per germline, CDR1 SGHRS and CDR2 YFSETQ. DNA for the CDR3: TGCGCCAGCAGCTTGTCTTGGCGGGAGGGATACGAGCAGTACTTC. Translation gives CASSLSWREGYEQYF.

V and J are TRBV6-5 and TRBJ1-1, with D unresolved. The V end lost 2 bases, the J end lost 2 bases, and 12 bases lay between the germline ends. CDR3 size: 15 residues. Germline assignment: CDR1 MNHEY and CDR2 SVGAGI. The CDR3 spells CASSYEGWANTEAFF. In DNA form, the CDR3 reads TGTGCCAGCAGTTACGAAGGCTGGGCCAACACTGAAGCTTTCTTT.